These T cell receptor beta chains were read from a single sample in a study of Ad26.COV2.S vaccination and SARS-CoV-2 variants. TCRdb's table, derived via immunoSEQ multiplex PCR, lists solely in-frame clones and lacks some. The sample has some 350,000 clones, about 92% seen once. Sequencing used peripheral blood, obtained after recovery from COVID-19. These receptors were collected from a human donor who had recovered from COVID-19. The CDR3 runs from the conserved cysteine through the conserved F or W. Each record gives: V gene, J gene, D gene, CDR3 protein, CDR3 DNA. A D gene is named only where the DNA matches it firmly.

v_call: TRBV10-2
j_call: TRBJ1-1
d_call: -
cdr3_aa: CASRSGRSTEAFF
cdr3_nt: TGCGCCAGCAGGAGTGGTCGCTCCACTGAAGCTTTCTTT

v_call: TRBV7-2
j_call: TRBJ1-6
d_call: -
cdr3_aa: CASRSRGFRYNSPLHF
cdr3_nt: TGTGCCAGCAGGTCAAGGGGGTTTCGATATAATTCACCCCTCCACTTT

v_call: TRBV11-2
j_call: TRBJ2-2
d_call: TRBD1
cdr3_aa: CASSPGQGYTGELFF
cdr3_nt: TGTGCCAGCAGCCCGGGACAGGGCTACACCGGGGAGCTGTTTTTT

v_call: TRBV7-2
j_call: TRBJ2-5
d_call: TRBD2
cdr3_aa: CASSPSGYQETQYF
cdr3_nt: TGTGCCAGCAGCCCTAGCGGGTACCAAGAGACCCAGTACTTC

v_call: TRBV4-3
j_call: TRBJ1-1
d_call: -
cdr3_aa: CASSQGWDTEAFF
cdr3_nt: TGCGCCAGCAGCCAAGGATGGGACACGGAAGCTTTCTTT

v_call: TRBV19
j_call: TRBJ1-2
d_call: TRBD1
cdr3_aa: CASRDSSTYGYTF
cdr3_nt: TGTGCCAGTCGGGACAGCTCCACCTATGGCTACACCTTC

v_call: TRBV11-2
j_call: TRBJ2-3
d_call: -
cdr3_aa: CASSLGRPTDTQYF
cdr3_nt: TGTGCCAGCAGCTTAGGGAGACCTACAGATACGCAGTATTTT

v_call: TRBV5-1
j_call: TRBJ1-2
d_call: TRBD1
cdr3_aa: CASSLGQGNRGYTF
cdr3_nt: TGCGCCAGCAGCTTGGGACAGGGGAATCGCGGCTACACCTTC

v_call: TRBV4-3
j_call: TRBJ2-1
d_call: TRBD1
cdr3_aa: CASSHALGQGVEFF
cdr3_nt: TGCGCCAGCAGCCATGCTTTAGGACAGGGAGTTGAGTTCTTC

v_call: TRBV18
j_call: TRBJ2-7
d_call: -
cdr3_aa: CASSPGVSYEQYF
cdr3_nt: TGTGCCAGCTCACCCGGAGTATCCTACGAGCAGTACTTC

v_call: TRBV2
j_call: TRBJ2-7
d_call: -
cdr3_aa: CASSEAGAGASYEQYF
cdr3_nt: TGTGCCAGCAGTGAAGCGGGAGCGGGCGCATCCTACGAGCAGTACTTC

v_call: TRBV7-2
j_call: TRBJ2-1
d_call: -
cdr3_aa: CASSPGPYNEQFF
cdr3_nt: TGTGCCAGCAGCCCCGGACCCTACAATGAGCAGTTCTTC

v_call: TRBV7-9
j_call: TRBJ2-1
d_call: -
cdr3_aa: CASSLAGESSYNEQFF
cdr3_nt: TGTGCCAGCAGCTTAGCTGGGGAGAGCTCCTACAATGAGCAGTTCTTC

v_call: TRBV4-3
j_call: TRBJ1-4
d_call: TRBD1
cdr3_aa: CASSQEGGPEKLFF
cdr3_nt: TGCGCCAGCAGCCAAGAAGGGGGCCCCGAAAAACTGTTTTTT

v_call: TRBV9
j_call: TRBJ1-4
d_call: -
cdr3_aa: CASSVDQGRELFF
cdr3_nt: TGTGCCAGCAGCGTAGATCAGGGGCGGGAACTGTTTTTT

v_call: TRBV10-2
j_call: TRBJ2-7
d_call: TRBD1
cdr3_aa: CASNRDRVSEQYF
cdr3_nt: TGCGCCAGCAACCGGGACAGGGTGAGCGAGCAGTACTTC

v_call: TRBV10-3
j_call: TRBJ1-1
d_call: TRBD1
cdr3_aa: CAISQGGGTEAFF
cdr3_nt: TGTGCCATCAGCCAGGGGGGGGGCACTGAAGCTTTCTTT

v_call: TRBV7-6
j_call: TRBJ2-3
d_call: -
cdr3_aa: CASSRRQGGTDTQYF
cdr3_nt: TGTGCCAGCAGCCGACGACAGGGAGGGACAGATACGCAGTATTTT

v_call: TRBV12-5
j_call: TRBJ1-5
d_call: -
cdr3_aa: CASGPTGKGQPQHF
cdr3_nt: TGTGCTAGTGGTCCCACAGGGAAAGGCCAGCCCCAGCATTTT

v_call: TRBV16
j_call: TRBJ1-1
d_call: -
cdr3_aa: CASSQPFSGTPNTEAFF
cdr3_nt: TGTGCCAGCAGCCAACCCTTCTCCGGGACACCGAACACTGAAGCTTTCTTT